The 17 T cell receptor beta chains presented below share a single source sample, sequenced in a study of T cell repertoires in cytomegalovirus infection. In TCRdb, the reads were re-called with MiXCR into one record per CDR3 protein. This table holds about 300,000 distinct CDR3 sequences, 20% to 30% found once. Material for sequencing was PBMCs. Receptor source: a human donor in good health (CMV status not recorded). Some clones in this sample may be carry-over from other donors' samples.

The chain recombines TRBV7-2 with TRBJ2-2, with 11 bases fitting TRBD2. The CDR3 totals 16 residues. Losses at the gene ends were 1 base for V and 5 bases for J; bases not matched to a gene: 3. CDR1 SGHTA and CDR2 FQGNSA come from the germline V gene. CDR3: CASSLELAGVTGELFF. The CDR3 region has the DNA TGTGCCAGCAGCTTAGAACTAGCGGGAGTAACCGGGGAGCTGTTTTTT. Drawing the rest from reference TRBV7-2 and TRBJ2-2, the complete variable domain is GAGVSQSPSNKVTEKGKDVELRCDPISGHTALYWYRQSLGQGLEFLIYFQGNSAPDKSGLPSDRFSAERTGGSVSTLTIQRTQQEDSAVYLCASSLELAGVTGELFFGEGSRLTVL.

This clonotype has at least ten counts. The chain links TRBV6-5 to TRBJ2-5, with D possibly TRBD2 on 5 matching bases. The CDR3 length is 13 residues. Trimming took off 2 bases at V and 2 bases at J, with 6 bases between the two ends. The germline V gene encodes CDR1 MNHEY and CDR2 SVGAGI. In nucleotides, the CDR3 is TGTGCCAGCAGTTACCGGACTCAAGAGACCCAGTACTTC. Residues: CASSYRTQETQYF.

At least ten counts were recorded for this clonotype. The gene calls are TRBV7-8 and TRBJ2-2; 10 bases agree with TRBD1. CDR1 SGHVS and CDR2 FQNEAQ come from the germline V gene. This CDR3 has 15 residues. V dropped 5 bases and J dropped 3; count of bases not matched to a gene: 3. CDR3 coding DNA: TGTGCCAGCAGCACGGGGACAGGGGACACCGGGGAGCTGTTTTTT. Protein sequence: CASSTGTGDTGELFF.

This clonotype was seen only a few times. The chain has TRBV6-5 and TRBJ1-1; D might be TRBD1 (5 bases). The V and J ends lost 6 bases and 5 bases respectively, with 13 bases between them. Germline CDR1 and CDR2: MNHEY and SVGAGI. CDR3 length: 13 residues. Here the CDR3 DNA reads TGTGCCAGCAGCCGCAGGGAAGGTACTGAAGCTTTCTTT. It yields the protein CASSRREGTEAFF.

At least ten counts were recorded for this clonotype. J is TRBJ2-2 and V is TRBV7-2, with D tentatively TRBD1 (5 bases). This CDR3 spans 14 amino acids. Trimming cost V 5 bases and J 6 bases, with 13 bases left between them. Germline CDR1 SGHTA, CDR2 FQGNSA. CDR3 loop: CASSVRPGSGELFF. The CDR3 DNA sequence: TGTGCCAGCAGCGTGAGACCAGGGTCCGGGGAGCTGTTTTTT.

This clonotype was counted once. This chain links TRBV5-1 with TRBJ2-1, with 13 bases that match TRBD2. The CDR3 has 15 residues. The V segment lost 3 bases and the J segment 9 bases; nucleotides outside the gene matches: 6. Germline V gene lookup returns CDR1 SGHRS and CDR2 YFSETQ. In nucleotides, the CDR3 is TGCGCCAGCAGCTGGCGACTAGCGGGAGGTGGTGAGCAGTTCTTC. Translating it yields CASSWRLAGGGEQFF.

This clonotype has a count of ten or more. This chain links TRBV7-6 with TRBJ2-7; D gene ambiguous. Trimming stripped 5 bases from V and 2 bases from J, with 13 bases between. From germline, CDR1 is SGHVS and CDR2 FNYEAQ. The CDR3 spans 14 residues. CDR3 bases: TGTGCCAGCAGCCGCTCGGACGGTGCCTACGAGCAGTACTTC. This codes for CASSRSDGAYEQYF.

The rearrangement uses TRBV6-4 and TRBJ1-1, with D maybe TRBD1 (5 bases). Germline V CDR1 and CDR2: MRHNA, SNTAGT. This CDR3 spans 15 amino acids. V lost 6 bases, J lost 2 bases, and 16 bases lay in between. For the CDR3, the DNA is TGTGCCAGCAGGATTAACCAGGGACCTAACACTGAAGCTTTCTTT. This encodes CASRINQGPNTEAFF.

This clonotype was seen more than once but under ten times. The chain combines TRBV9 with TRBJ2-7; D is unclear. V lost 0 bases and J 6 bases, leaving 13 bases between the germline ends. This CDR3 spans 14 amino acids. Germline CDR1 reads SGDLS; CDR2 reads YYNGEE. The CDR3 coding sequence is TGTGCCAGCAGCGTAGAGCCGACCCCTCGCGAGCAGTACTTC. It yields the protein CASSVEPTPREQYF. Looking up the rest from reference TRBV9 and TRBJ2-7 gives the full variable domain: DSGVTQTPKHLITATGQRVTLRCSPRSGDLSVYWYQQSLDQGLQFLIQYYNGEERAKGNILERFSAQQFPDLHSELNLSSLELGDSALYFCASSVEPTPREQYFGPGTRLTVT.

This clonotype was observed many times. This sequence joins TRBV7-2 and TRBJ1-4; D remains ambiguous. The CDR3 loop spans 14 amino acids. Germline CDR1 and CDR2: SGHTA and FQGNSA. Trimming took 5 bases from V and 8 from J, leaving 15 bases between them. CDR3 amino acids: CASSPRARDEKLFF. The CDR3 DNA reads TGTGCCAGCAGCCCACGTGCCAGAGACGAAAAACTGTTTTTT.

Remarks on this clonotype: The conserved closing phenylalanine or tryptophan is absent in this CDR3, likely reflecting a read error. No DNA is shown, since the ends of the CDR3 on it are uncertain; the CDR3 is the one TCRdb lists. The chain has TRBV6-6 and TRBJ1-5; the D call of TRBD1 is as the table states it, not checked on the DNA. From germline, CDR1 is MNHNY and CDR2 SVGAGI (reference sequence). Both ends counted, the CDR3 spans 13 residues. The CDR3 here is CASGTSPRAPLSI.

This clonotype occurred a few times. A much larger clone lies a single base off, so this may be a read error. The chain carries TRBV7-6 and TRBJ2-7; 9 nucleotides agree with TRBD1. Trimming at V came to 5 bases and at J to 4 bases, leaving 9 bases not matched to a gene. Looked up from germline, CDR1 is SGHVS and CDR2 is FNYEAQ. This CDR3 comprises 15 residues. The CDR3 region has the DNA TGTGCCAGCAGCCGGGGACAGGGACCGATTTACGAGCAGTACTTC. It yields the protein CASSRGQGPIYEQYF.

This clonotype was seen many times. The gene calls are TRBV7-8 and TRBJ2-2; the match to TRBD1 covers 7 bases. The CDR3 is 14 amino acids. The germline gives CDR1 SGHVS, CDR2 FQNEAQ. V shed 7 bases, J shed 2 bases, and the junction held 4 bases outside the gene matches. The CDR3 loop is CASTTGPNTGELFF. The DNA for the CDR3 is TGTGCCAGCACGACAGGGCCCAACACCGGGGAGCTGTTTTTT.

The chain uses TRBV23-1 and TRBJ2-1; 8 nucleotides agree with TRBD2. TRBV23-1 is an open reading frame, and its role is uncertain. The CDR3 is 17 residues long. The ends lost 2 bases at V and 7 bases at J; junction bases unmatched: 13. CDR3 amino acids: CASSQLTGTSIRNEQFF. The CDR3 DNA reads TGCGCCAGCAGTCAACTTACCGGGACTAGTATCAGGAATGAGCAGTTCTTC.

The gene calls are TRBV7-3 and TRBJ2-1, with D possibly being TRBD2 (6 bases). CDR1 is SGHTA, CDR2 FQGTGA, per germline. Trimming left V 3 bases short and J 7 bases short, with 16 bases between. The CDR3 sequence is 15 residues long. The CDR3 DNA sequence: TGTGCCAGCAGCTTCGGCGGGACGGACATTAATGAGCAGTTCTTC. Amino acid sequence: CASSFGGTDINEQFF. The full variable domain, in which reference TRBV7-3 and TRBJ2-1 provide the parts outside the CDR3, is GAGVSQTPSNKVTEKGKYVELRCDPISGHTALYWYRQSLGQGPEFLIYFQGTGAADDSGLPNDRFFAVRPEGSVSTLKIQRTERGDSAVYLCASSFGGTDINEQFFGPGTRLTVL.

The CDR3 protein is CAWSSWGHTNTEAFF. The CDR3, as DNA: TGTGCCTGGAGTTCGTGGGGACATACAAACACTGAAGCTTTCTTT. This rearrangement joins TRBV30 to TRBJ1-1, with D tentatively TRBD1 (6 bases). Germline CDR1 is GTSNPN and CDR2 is SVGIG (reference sequence). The V and J ends lost 2 bases and 2 bases respectively, with 15 bases between them. The CDR3 covers 15 residues.

This clonotype was found many times. V usage is TRBV12-3 or TRBV12-4 and J usage is TRBJ1-5; D gene unclear. The CDR3 is 13 amino acids. V lost 4 bases and J lost 5, with 9 bases in between. The CDR3 loop is CASSSRSDQPQHF. CDR3 bases: TGTGCCAGCAGTTCCCGGTCGGATCAGCCCCAGCATTTT.